This record covers a single T cell receptor beta chain. Its antigen remains unknown. This record comes from a study of PD-1 blockade in classical Hodgkin lymphoma. Findings of the study overall: Nothing has yet pinned down what causes the repertoire differences, possibly disease activity or prior therapy. Baseline TCR diversity was reportedly lower in newly diagnosed patients than in healthy donors. It was reported as lower still in relapsed/refractory patients.

The assay was immunoSEQ multiplex PCR, and TCRdb's table has in-frame clones only and misses some. The sample lists around 46,000 clones, around 80% seen once, with approximately 20% in the top ten. All the patients suffered relapse after autologous stem cell transplantation, and brentuximab vedotin exposure differed. The length of the CDR3 is 14 residues. Trimming shortened V by 8 bases and J by 1 base, and 13 bases separated the two germline ends. Germline CDR1 MDHEN, CDR2 SYDVKM. The sample here was peripheral blood mononuclear cells (PBMCs), taken before the second cycle of nivolumab. The clonotype originates from a human donor with classical Hodgkin lymphoma. The rearrangement uses TRBV28 and TRBJ2-3, with D perhaps matching TRBD2 (5 bases). For the CDR3, the DNA is TGTGCCAGCCGAGAGGGCCACCGCACAGATACGCAGTATTTT. It codes for CASREGHRTDTQYF.